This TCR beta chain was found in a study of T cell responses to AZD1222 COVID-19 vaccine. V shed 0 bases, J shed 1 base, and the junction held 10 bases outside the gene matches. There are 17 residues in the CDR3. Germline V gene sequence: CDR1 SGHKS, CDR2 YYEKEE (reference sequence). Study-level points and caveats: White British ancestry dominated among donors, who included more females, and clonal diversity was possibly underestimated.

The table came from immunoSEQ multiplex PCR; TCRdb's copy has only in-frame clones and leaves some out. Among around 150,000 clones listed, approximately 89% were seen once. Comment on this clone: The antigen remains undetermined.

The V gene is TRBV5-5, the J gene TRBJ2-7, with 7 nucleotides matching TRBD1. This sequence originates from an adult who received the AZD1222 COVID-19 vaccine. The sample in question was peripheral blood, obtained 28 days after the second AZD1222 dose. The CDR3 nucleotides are TGTGCCAGCAGCTTGGTATCTGGACAGGTCCTATCCTACGAGCAGTACTTC. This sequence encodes CASSLVSGQVLSYEQYF. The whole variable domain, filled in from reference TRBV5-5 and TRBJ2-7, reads DAGVTQSPTHLIKTRGQQVTLRCSPISGHKSVSWYQQVLGQGPQFIFQYYEKEERGRGNFPDRFSARQFPNYSSELNVNALLLGDSALYLCASSLVSGQVLSYEQYFGPGTRLTVT.